These 21 T cell receptor beta chains were all obtained from the same sample, sequenced in a study of T cells after posttransplantation cyclophosphamide. Busulfan-fludarabine conditioning, marrow transplant, and cyclophosphamide on days +3 and +4 were administered. TCRdb keeps only in-frame clones here, not all; method: immunoSEQ multiplex PCR. Sampling found some 11,000 clones, none seen once. Source: PBMCs, taken after allogeneic stem cell transplant with posttransplant cyclophosphamide. All receptors derive from a female patient aged 35-55 years who received an allogeneic stem cell transplant from a related donor, was CMV-positive, and had no GVHD. These T cells may partly come from the graft donor.

This clone was seen many times. The V call is TRBV28, the J call TRBJ1-2, with D maybe TRBD1 (5 bases). This CDR3 is 15 amino acids long. Germline V lookup: CDR1 MDHEN, CDR2 SYDVKM. V was trimmed by 6 bases and J by 7 bases, leaving 21 bases between them. The CDR3 region has the DNA TGTGCCAGCAGGCCCAGATTCGGAGTAAGGGGTGGCTACACCTTC. Protein sequence: CASRPRFGVRGGYTF.

This clone was counted ten times or more. The rearrangement links TRBV5-1 to TRBJ2-1, with 9 bases matching TRBD2. Per germline, CDR1 SGHRS and CDR2 YFSETQ. V dropped 6 bases and J dropped 4; count of bases not matched to a gene: 14. This CDR3 is 17 amino acids long. DNA of the CDR3: TGCGCCAGCACCCTGGGGGTAGCGGGGGCCCGATACAATGAGCAGTTCTTC. Translation gives CASTLGVAGARYNEQFF.

This clone has at least ten counts. V usage is TRBV11-2 and J usage is TRBJ1-2, with TRBD1 matching over 9 bases. The CDR3 runs 16 residues. Germline loops: CDR1 SGHAT, CDR2 FQNNGV. V shed 2 bases, J shed 2 bases, and the junction held 6 bases outside the gene matches. The CDR3 nucleotides read TGTGCCAGCAGCTTATTGCAGGGACAGGGAAACTATGGCTACACCTTC. The encoded protein is CASSLLQGQGNYGYTF.

This clone was seen many times. The chain joins TRBV18 to TRBJ2-7, with a tentative D call TRBD2 (5 bases). In germline, CDR1 is KGHSH, CDR2 LQKENI. Trimming stripped 0 bases from V and 1 base from J, with 7 bases between. This CDR3 is 14 amino acids long. CDR3 nucleotides: TGTGCCAGCTCACCACCCCCGGGGTCCTACGAGCAGTACTTC. Translating it yields CASSPPPGSYEQYF.

The rearrangement links TRBV6-5 to TRBJ2-7, with TRBD2 matching over 8 bases. The germline CDR1 and CDR2 sequences are MNHEY and SVGAGI. CDR3 size: 15 residues. V was pared by 4 bases and J by 0 bases, with 5 bases of the junction left unmatched. The DNA for the CDR3 is TGTGCCAGCAGTTTACTAGCGGACAGCTCCTACGAGCAGTACTTC. It yields the protein CASSLLADSSYEQYF.

There are many counts of this clone. The chain joins TRBV29-1 to TRBJ1-1, with D hard to call. The germline CDR1 and CDR2 sequences are SQVTM and ANQGSEA. The CDR3 sequence is 18 residues long. Between the trimmed V and J ends, which lost 2 bases and 1 base, there was a span of 23 bases. The CDR3 here is CSVELSTGWPDGNTEAFF. The CDR3 nucleotides read TGCAGCGTTGAACTGTCTACCGGGTGGCCCGACGGGAACACTGAAGCTTTCTTT.

This clone appeared many times. The chain joins TRBV29-1 to TRBJ2-7; TRBD1 is a possible D gene (6 bases). The CDR3 has 13 residues. V was trimmed by 0 bases and J by 5 bases, leaving 11 bases between them. CDR1 and CDR2 (germline): SQVTM, ANQGSEA. CDR3 amino acids: CSVEDRTGHEQYF. As DNA, the CDR3 is TGCAGCGTTGAAGATCGCACAGGGCACGAGCAGTACTTC.

This clone has at least ten counts. V is TRBV7-9 and J is TRBJ2-7; D possibly corresponds to TRBD1 (6 bases). The CDR3 extends over 13 amino acids. V was shortened by 5 bases and J by 2 bases, with 10 bases between the two germline ends. Germline V CDR1 and CDR2: SEHNR, FQNEAQ (reference sequence). CDR3 loop: CASSPTGPYEQYF. The CDR3 DNA sequence: TGTGCCAGCAGCCCGACAGGTCCCTACGAGCAGTACTTC.

This clone was detected many times. The J gene is TRBJ1-1, the V gene TRBV7-6; 7 positions agree with TRBD1. Germline loops: CDR1 SGHVS, CDR2 FNYEAQ. The V segment lost 1 base and the J segment 4 bases; nucleotides outside the gene matches: 3. The CDR3 length is 14 residues. The CDR3 region has the DNA TGTGCCAGCAGCTTAGACCGACAGGGCACTGAAGCTTTCTTT. Its translation is CASSLDRQGTEAFF. Combining the CDR3 with reference TRBV7-6 and TRBJ1-1 gives the whole variable domain GAGVSQSPRYKVTKRGQDVALRCDPISGHVSLYWYRQALGQGPEFLTYFNYEAQQDKSGLPNDRFSAERPEGSISTLTIQRTEQRDSAMYRCASSLDRQGTEAFFGQGTRLTVV.

In this sample, this clone turned up many times. This chain joins TRBV19 and TRBJ1-4, with no clear D. V lost 4 bases and J 4 bases, leaving 13 bases between the germline ends. The CDR3 is 15 residues long. Looked up from germline, CDR1 is LNHDA and CDR2 is SQIVND (reference sequence). In DNA, the CDR3 is TGTGCCAGTAGTAGGGTTCGGGGAAGTAATGAAAAACTGTTTTTT. Amino acids: CASSRVRGSNEKLFF.

This clone occurred many times. This sequence joins TRBV9 and TRBJ2-2; D perhaps matches TRBD2 (5 bases). This CDR3 has 14 amino acids. Germline V gene lookup returns CDR1 SGDLS and CDR2 YYNGEE. V gave up 0 bases and J gave up 6 bases, with 9 bases separating them. The CDR3 nucleotides read TGTGCCAGCAGCGTAGAAATCGGGGCCGGGGAGCTGTTTTTT. Encoded protein: CASSVEIGAGELFF.

This clone was detected ten times or more. V usage is TRBV21-1 and J usage is TRBJ2-7; TRBD2 reflects the table's D call only, with no check against the DNA. TRBV21-1 is termed a pseudogene. The CDR3 has 15 amino acids. The CDR3: CARTRMREASYEQYF. The CDR3 DNA sequence: TGTGCCAGGACCCGGATGCGGGAGGCCTCCTACGAGCAGTACTTC.

In its sample, this clone was seen many times. This chain connects TRBV18 to TRBJ1-1, with TRBD1 matching 7 bases. CDR3 length equals 16 residues. V dropped 2 bases and J dropped 5; count of bases not matched to a gene: 11. The germline gives CDR1 KGHSH, CDR2 LQKENI. The DNA of the CDR3 is TGTGCCAGCTCACCATTAGAACAGGGGAGAGGAACTGAAGCTTTCTTT. Translation: CASSPLEQGRGTEAFF.

This clone was counted at least ten times. This chain links TRBV6-1 with TRBJ1-5, with 10 nucleotides matching TRBD1. Trimming removed 6 bases from V and 7 bases from J; junction bases left unmatched: 3. This CDR3 has 13 residues. CDR1 MNHNS and CDR2 SASEGT come from the germline V gene. CDR3 nucleotide sequence: TGTGCCAGCAGGACAGGGGGCGGGCAGCCCCAGCATTTT. Translation: CASRTGGGQPQHF.

This clone is labeled medium-sized. The genes are TRBV11-2 and TRBJ2-7; possible D gene TRBD1, 5 bases. V lost 1 base, J lost 1 base, and 11 bases lay in between. In germline, CDR1 is SGHAT, CDR2 FQNNGV. This CDR3 is built from 15 residues. The CDR3 protein is CASSLVQGGSYEQYF. CDR3 in DNA: TGTGCCAGCAGCTTAGTCCAGGGTGGATCCTACGAGCAGTACTTC.

This clone appeared many times. CDR3 DNA: TGTGCCAGCAGCCAATGGACAGGCGAGAACACTGAAGCTTTCTTT. Encoded protein: CASSQWTGENTEAFF. This sequence joins TRBV5-4 and TRBJ1-1, with TRBD1 matching over 7 bases. CDR1 and CDR2 from the germline V gene are SGHNT and YYREEE (reference sequence). The ends lost 4 bases at V and 1 base at J; junction bases unmatched: 7. The CDR3 contains 15 residues.

Ten or more counts support this clone. The CDR3 DNA follows: TGTGCCAGCAGTAGAGGACAGGGCTATGGCTACACCTTC. Protein product: CASSRGQGYGYTF. The chain carries TRBV27 and TRBJ1-2; 8 positions agree with TRBD1. The CDR3 covers 13 residues. V trimming: 5 bases; J trimming: 4 bases; junction bases outside the gene matches: 3. CDR1 and CDR2 from the germline V gene are MNHEY and SMNVEV (reference sequence).

This clone has ten or more counts. V gene TRBV7-9 combines with J gene TRBJ2-5, with 7 bases matching TRBD1. Germline trimming cut 5 bases from V and 5 bases from J; bases unmatched to any gene: 14. Germline CDR1 SEHNR, CDR2 FQNEAQ (reference sequence). This CDR3 spans 16 amino acids. The CDR3 nucleotides are TGTGCCAGCAGCATCCCCAGACGACAGGGTGGGGAGACCCAGTACTTC. It encodes CASSIPRRQGGETQYF.

The rearrangement links TRBV21-1 to TRBJ1-5; TRBD1 is the table's D call and was not checked against the DNA. TRBV21-1 is a pseudogene. The CDR3 has 21 residues. The CDR3 is CASSKARGEGYVQGGHQPQHF. CDR3 nucleotides: TGTGCCAGCAGCAAAGCTCGAGGAGAAGGGTACGTTCAAGGGGGACATCAGCCCCAGCATTTT.

Ten or more counts support this clone. The chain couples TRBV5-4 to TRBJ2-7; D perhaps matches TRBD1 (5 bases). The CDR3 covers 14 residues. The V end lost 3 bases, the J end lost 0 bases, and 10 bases lay between the germline ends. Germline V gene data show CDR1 as SGHNT and CDR2 as YYREEE (reference sequence). CDR3 in DNA: TGTGCCAGCAGCTCGGACATCGCCTCCTACGAGCAGTACTTC. Amino acids: CASSSDIASYEQYF.

This clone was seen repeatedly, ten times or more. The rearrangement joins TRBV13 to TRBJ2-2; 7 nucleotides line up with TRBD1. The germline V gene encodes CDR1 PRHDT and CDR2 FYEKMQ (reference sequence). The CDR3 has 15 residues. The V and J ends lost 3 bases and 6 bases, in that order; junction bases with no gene match: 7. CDR3 protein: CASSLTGFWAGELFF. The CDR3 nucleotides are TGTGCCAGCAGCTTGACAGGGTTCTGGGCCGGGGAGCTGTTTTTT.